This entry concerns a single TCR beta chain. There is no known antigen for this receptor. No clone much larger than this one lies a single base away; base qualities are absent. Enrolling through a virtual design, the prospective study's participants ranged in age from roughly 18 to 95 years and lived across some 22 United States geographic areas. In the prospective study, participants were assigned to cohorts based on the clinical history participants reported in a screening survey and a study questionnaire. In the prospective study, whole blood, serum and a nasopharyngeal or oropharyngeal swab were collected from each participant by mobile phlebotomists. Over a roughly two-month period, participants in the prospective study had the option of providing additional blood draws and questionnaires. Before DNA extraction, prospective study blood samples were shipped either frozen or at room temperature.

This entry is derived from a study of blood T cell repertoires in COVID-19 (TCRdb year 2020). In the study overall: Collaborator samples came from the United States, Italy and Spain and covered acute and convalescent phases of COVID-19. The sample metadata nearly always contained a de-identified subject ID, COVID-19 status, age in years and sex. The repertoires were released in a freely available public database meant as a resource for research on the immune response to SARS-CoV-2. The samples were drawn from two sources: the first 160 participants of the ongoing ImmuneRACE study, and 1,000 to 1,500 subjects contributed by 6 global collaborators. Deeply sampled blood TCRbeta repertoires from subjects exposed to, actively infected with, or recovered from COVID-19 were included in the dataset. Where available, HLA class I and class II types were obtained from metadata supplied by the sample provider rather than from assay-based typing. The prospective study material was composed of cDNA or gDNA derived from T cells, B-cell-depleted T cells, or PBMCs. The paper as a whole reports these results and caveats: The quantity of clinical and demographic metadata differed by source and by participant and was supplied without curation.

At the junction V is shortened by 8 bases and J by 0 bases; bases outside the gene matches: 3. CDR1 is given as SEHNR and CDR2 as FQNEAQ, both from the germline V gene (reference sequence). The CDR3 measures 13 amino acids from cysteine to phenylalanine. The entry retains the CDR3 DNA only, 39 bases that are in frame from base 1. TCRbeta CDR3 regions were amplified from genomic DNA using the immunoSEQ Assay, a bias-controlled multiplex PCR. The paper's processing steps were these. The number of nucleated cells in each sample was estimated by amplification of reference gene primers within the assay. Sequence reads were collapsed and filtered to measure the absolute abundance of every unique TCRbeta CDR3 rearrangement. For each sample, productive Simpson clonality was calculated as the square root of Simpson's diversity index over productive rearrangements. Here the immuneACCESS table is served through TCRdb, limited to in-frame sequences with V and J called. Missing clones are a known gap in these copies; in checked studies unresolved V genes cover under half, and the rest lacks a known reason. V, J and clone size reflect that table, while D and trimming were determined from the DNA. Recorded for this sample are approximately 250,000 clones; approximately 90% of them occurred a single time. Roughly 4% of the sample is taken by the ten largest.

Sample: PBMCs or T cells enriched from blood (not recorded which). This clonotype was obtained from a woman aged 25 to 39 with acute COVID-19. Recombination connected TRBV7-9 to TRBJ1-1; 7 bases in the middle match TRBD1. The DNA sequence follows: TGTGCCAGCGGGGACAGCCTGAACACTGAAGCTTTCTTT. The resulting protein is CASGDSLNTEAFF.